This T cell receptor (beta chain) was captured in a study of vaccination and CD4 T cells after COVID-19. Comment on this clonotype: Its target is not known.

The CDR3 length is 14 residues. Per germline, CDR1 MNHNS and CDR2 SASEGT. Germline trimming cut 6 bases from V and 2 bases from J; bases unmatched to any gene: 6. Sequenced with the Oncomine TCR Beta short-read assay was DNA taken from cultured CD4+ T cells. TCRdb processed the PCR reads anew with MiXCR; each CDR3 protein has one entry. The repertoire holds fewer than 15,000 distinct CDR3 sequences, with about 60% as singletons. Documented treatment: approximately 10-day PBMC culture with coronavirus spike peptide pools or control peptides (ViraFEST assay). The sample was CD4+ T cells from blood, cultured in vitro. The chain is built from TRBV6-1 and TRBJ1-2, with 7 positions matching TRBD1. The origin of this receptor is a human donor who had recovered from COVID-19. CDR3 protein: CASRRQGSNYGYTF. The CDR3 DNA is TGTGCCAGCAGAAGACAGGGCTCGAACTATGGCTACACCTTC.